This T cell receptor beta chain is from a study of T cells in Graves' hyperthyroidism and ophthalmopathy. Study results and caveats: Blood held most thyroid clonotypes expanded above 0.001 frequency.

A few counts support this clonotype. Its antigen remains unidentified. Each ophthalmopathy patient scored at least 3 on the Clinical Activity Score and at least 4 on NOSPECS grade, with duration under 3 months. Each diagnosis drew on symptoms, thyroxine, TRAb, thyroid ultrasound and orbital computed tomography findings. Regions amplified from RNA transcripts were the TCR beta CDR3 regions. An initial round of RT-PCR targeting the TCR CDR3 relied on the HTBI primer set. From the multiplex PCR reads, TCRdb called clonotypes with MiXCR, one entry per CDR3 protein. The sample lists 600,000 or so distinct CDR3 sequences, approximately 15% seen once, with roughly 7.7% in the top ten. V dropped 4 bases and J dropped 6 bases, with 20 bases sitting between them. Germline V gene sequence: CDR1 SGHRS, CDR2 YFSETQ. The CDR3 loop spans 16 amino acids.

This receptor was obtained from a woman younger than 35 with Graves' ophthalmopathy. The sample comprised blood. The rearrangement links TRBV5-1 to TRBJ2-1, with D possibly being TRBD1 (7 bases). CDR3 in amino acids: CASSTRGAGRGNEQFF. In nucleotides, the CDR3 is TGCGCCAGCAGCACCAGGGGGGCAGGGCGAGGCAATGAGCAGTTCTTC.